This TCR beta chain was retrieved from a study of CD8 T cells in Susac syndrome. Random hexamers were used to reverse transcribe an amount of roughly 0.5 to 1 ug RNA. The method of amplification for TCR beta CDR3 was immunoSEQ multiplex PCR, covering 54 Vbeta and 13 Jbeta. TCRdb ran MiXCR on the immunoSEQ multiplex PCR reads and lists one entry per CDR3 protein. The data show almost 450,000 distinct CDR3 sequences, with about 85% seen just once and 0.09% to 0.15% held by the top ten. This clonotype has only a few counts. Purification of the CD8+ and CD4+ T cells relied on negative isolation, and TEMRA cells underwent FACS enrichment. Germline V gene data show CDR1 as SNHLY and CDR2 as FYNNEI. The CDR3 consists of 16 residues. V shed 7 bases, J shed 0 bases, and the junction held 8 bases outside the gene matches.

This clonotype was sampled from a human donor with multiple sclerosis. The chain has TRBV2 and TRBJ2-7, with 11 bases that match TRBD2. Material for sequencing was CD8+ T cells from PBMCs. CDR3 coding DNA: TGTGCCAGCACCGGGACTAGCGGTGGAAGCTCCTACGAGCAGTACTTC. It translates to CASTGTSGGSSYEQYF.